One T cell receptor beta chain is described in this entry. Its cognate antigen is unknown. These data are taken from a study of cytomegalovirus exposure and HLA in healthy donors. Both 60 Vbeta primers and 13 Jbeta primers went into the PCR. As originally analysed: Roughly 10 million shared chains were among the about 80 million unique TCR beta chains that a later analysis counted. Produced via immunoSEQ multiplex PCR; TCRdb's table is partial and in-frame only. Clone size and V and J calls were adopted from that table, with D and trimming inferred from the DNA. In the table there are 80,000 or so clones, about 64% of which are singletons. Findings of the study overall: In a later analysis, compared with equally common non-associated chains, HLA-associated beta chains were more expanded.

The source of this sequence is a man in his thirties or forties in good health and CMV-seropositive. The sequencing input was PBMCs.

CDR3 bases: TGTGCCAGCAGGAGGGCAGGCTTGGTTACCTACGAGCAGTACTTC. Its protein product is CASRRAGLVTYEQYF. The chain carries TRBV2 and TRBJ2-7, with TRBD2 as a possible D gene (5 bases). V gave up 6 bases and J gave up 2 bases, with 17 bases separating them. CDR1 SNHLY and CDR2 FYNNEI come from the germline V gene. CDR3 length equals 15 residues.